This T cell receptor (beta chain) emerged from a study of T cell repertoires in Merkel cell carcinoma (dated by TCRdb to about 2019). A note on the overall study: Patients who had received intralesional immunotherapy or systemic immune checkpoint blockade ahead of the biopsy were left out. The MCPyV-specific clonotypes were initially defined from expanded tumor-infiltrating lymphocytes through tetramer sorting, cloning and paired TCR sequencing. A diagnosis of MCPyV-positive Merkel cell carcinoma and successful in vitro expansion of tumor-infiltrating lymphocytes were required for inclusion. Broader findings and caveats from the paper: The study did not examine normal tissue biopsies.

Study subjects had biopsy-confirmed Merkel cell carcinoma that was MCPyV-positive, and every subject had positive serum antibodies to T-antigen. Five or six adjacent 10-micron frozen tumor sections were used for genomic DNA extraction without cell sorting or culture. Roughly 5 x 5 x 5 mm of tumor biopsy tissue was frozen in optimal cutting temperature compound. The presence of abundant Merkel cell carcinoma and infiltrating cells in the frozen biopsy was confirmed on hematoxylin and eosin scout sections. Including the terminal cysteine and phenylalanine, the CDR3 comprises 13 residues. CDR3 DNA only is kept here, 39 bases in frame from base 1. Cut back by 5 bases and 5 bases, the V and J ends lie 12 bases apart. The germline V gene (reference sequence) specifies LNHNV as CDR1 and YYDKDF as CDR2. TRB CDR3 sequencing and data processing of tumor genomic DNA were performed with the immunoSEQ assay. TCRdb took this table from immuneACCESS and kept in-frame rearrangements with V and J called. Such tables lack part of the clones; where checked against another copy, unresolved V genes explain under half of the gap, and the rest is unexplained. This sample has 12,000 to 15,000 clones in its table, and 65% to 85% of those were observed once. 15% to 20% of the sample comes from the top ten.

Points on this clone: What this receptor recognizes is not known. No quality values exist for individual bases; no much larger clone is one base distant.

The sample taken for sequencing was tumor tissue. The sequence is built from TRBV15 and TRBJ2-5; the D gene is perhaps TRBD1, on 6 matching bases. The clonotype originates from an adult with Merkel cell carcinoma. The CDR3 protein: CATSSHRVETQYF. Here is the DNA: TGTGCCACCAGCTCCCACAGGGTTGAGACCCAGTACTTC. Outside the CDR3, residues come from the reference TRBV15 and TRBJ2-5 proteins, so the full variable domain is: DAMVIQNPRYQVTQFGKPVTLSCSQTLNHNVMYWYQQKSSQAPKLLFHYYDKDFNNEADTPDNFQSRRPNTSFCFLDIRSPGLGDTAMYLCATSSHRVETQYFGPGTRLLVL.